This entry lists 18 T cell receptor beta chains sequenced from one sample in a study of blood T cell repertoires in COVID-19. Data came from immunoSEQ multiplex PCR; TCRdb stores just in-frame clones and leaves some out. Of over 150,000 clones listed, about 85% are singletons. Sequencing was carried out using peripheral blood. Every receptor here comes from a woman aged 55-75 years with COVID-19, enrolled during active disease.

J is TRBJ1-2 and V is TRBV30; no definite D call. CDR3 length: 14 amino acids. The germline V gene encodes CDR1 GTSNPN and CDR2 SVGIG (reference sequence). Trimming pared 0 bases from V and 3 bases from J, leaving 11 bases between. The CDR3, as DNA: TGTGCCTGGAGTGTGGCACGGAGGGACTATGGCTACACCTTC. Residues: CAWSVARRDYGYTF. The whole variable domain, remainder taken from reference TRBV30 and TRBJ1-2, is SQTIHQWPATLVQPVGSPLSLECTVEGTSNPNLYWYRQAAGRGLQLLFYSVGIGQISSEVPQNLSASRPQDRQFILSSKKLLLSDSGFYLCAWSVARRDYGYTFGSGTRLTVV.

V and J are TRBV7-2 and TRBJ2-5; D might be TRBD1 (5 bases). Germline CDR1 and CDR2: SGHTA and FQGNSA. V dropped 4 bases and J dropped 3 bases, with 9 bases sitting between them. The CDR3 loop spans 13 amino acids. The CDR3 here is CASSSAREETQYF. DNA of the CDR3: TGTGCCAGCAGCTCCGCCAGGGAAGAGACCCAGTACTTC.

This chain links TRBV12-3 or TRBV12-4 with TRBJ1-3; D remains unclear. The CDR3 is 12 residues long. V was shortened by 3 bases and J by 8 bases, with 8 bases between the two germline ends. The CDR3 coding sequence is TGTGCCAGCAGTTTCTACCGGGACACCATATATTTT. It specifies CASSFYRDTIYF.

The chain's CDR3 is CASSIVAQPSNEQFF. DNA of the CDR3: TGTGCCAGTAGTATCGTAGCCCAACCGTCCAATGAGCAGTTCTTC. The gene calls are TRBV19 and TRBJ2-1, with D unclear. CDR1 is LNHDA, CDR2 SQIVND, per germline (reference sequence). This CDR3 has 15 amino acids. V dropped 3 bases and J dropped 6 bases, with 15 bases sitting between them.

As to this clone: Other nucleotide sequences in the sample specify the same CDR3. The chain joins TRBV6-1 to TRBJ1-5, with D hard to call. Trimming removed 3 bases from V and 0 bases from J, with 3 bases in between. The CDR3 extends over 13 amino acids. Per the germline V gene, CDR1 is MNHNS and CDR2 is SASEGT. The CDR3 reads CASSDRSNQPQHF. CDR3 DNA: TGTGCCAGCAGTGACCGTAGCAATCAGCCCCAGCATTTT.

This clone is termed medium-sized (0.01 to 0.1%). CDR3 sequence reads: CASSIAGNGPGELFF. CDR3 coding DNA: TGTGCCAGTAGTATCGCAGGGAACGGTCCCGGGGAGCTGTTTTTT. The V gene is TRBV19, the J gene TRBJ2-2; D is perhaps TRBD1 (5 bases). The germline V and J ends were trimmed by 3 bases and 6 bases, with 14 bases remaining between them. The CDR3 length is 15 residues. Germline values: CDR1 LNHDA, CDR2 SQIVND (reference sequence).

To note about this clone: The same CDR3 also results from other DNA sequences found in this sample. V usage is TRBV11-2 and J usage is TRBJ1-5, with TRBD1 as a possible D gene (6 bases). The germline CDR1 and CDR2 sequences are SGHAT and FQNNGV. Trimming pared 0 bases from V and 4 bases from J, leaving 10 bases between. This CDR3 has 15 residues. CDR3 DNA sequence: TGTGCCAGCAGCTTAGAACAGGGTTTAAATCAGCCCCAGCATTTT. Protein sequence: CASSLEQGLNQPQHF.

This clone was seen a handful of times. The rearrangement links TRBV18 to TRBJ2-1, with D possibly being TRBD2 (6 bases). The CDR3 covers 15 residues. Trimming removed 2 bases from V and 6 bases from J, with 14 bases in between. In germline, CDR1 is KGHSH, CDR2 LQKENI. The CDR3 coding sequence is TGTGCCAGCTCACCAGGGGGGATAGCCGTCAATGAGCAGTTCTTC. As protein: CASSPGGIAVNEQFF.

V gene TRBV6-2 or TRBV6-3 combines with J gene TRBJ1-2; tentative D call: TRBD1 (6 bases). Germline V gene data show CDR1 as MNHEY and CDR2 as SVGEGT. The CDR3 length is 13 residues. Trimming removed 4 bases at V and 7 bases at J, with 13 bases between. CDR3 bases: TGTGCCAGCAGTTCCCAGGGGAGGGCTGGCTACACCTTC. Its protein is CASSSQGRAGYTF.

This chain uses TRBV10-2 with TRBJ2-1; 9 bases map to TRBD2. This CDR3 spans 14 amino acids. J was trimmed by 4 bases and V by 8 bases; bases with no gene match: 6. Germline CDR1 and CDR2: WSHSY and SAAADI. The CDR3 region has the DNA TGCGCCAGCGGCCGACTAGCGGATTACAATGAGCAGTTCTTC. As protein: CASGRLADYNEQFF.

The chain employs TRBV5-6 and TRBJ1-1, with D unclear. CDR3 size: 16 residues. In germline, CDR1 is SGHDT, CDR2 YYEEEE. V lost 4 bases, J lost 0 bases, and 16 bases lay in between. CDR3 region: CASSELQYSMNTEAFF. The CDR3 DNA reads TGTGCCAGCAGCGAATTACAGTACTCCATGAACACTGAAGCTTTCTTT.

A single count supports this clone. This chain links TRBV7-8 with TRBJ2-1, with 9 bases fitting TRBD2. The V segment lost 1 base and the J segment 3 bases; nucleotides outside the gene matches: 1. Germline V gene sequence: CDR1 SGHVS, CDR2 FQNEAQ. The CDR3 is made up of 15 amino acids. CDR3 in DNA: TGTGCCAGCAGCTTAGGACTAGCGGACTACAATGAGCAGTTCTTC. Its protein product is CASSLGLADYNEQFF.

V usage is TRBV3-1 (or the pseudogene TRBV3-2) and J usage is TRBJ1-1, with D unresolved. The length of the CDR3 is 13 residues. The germline V gene encodes CDR1 LGHDT and CDR2 YNNKEL (reference sequence). Trimming took off 1 base at V and 10 bases at J, with 13 bases between the two ends. In nucleotides, the CDR3 is TGTGCCAGCAGCCAAGGGGCCGTGGGTGTAGCTTTCTTT. This codes for CASSQGAVGVAFF.

J is TRBJ2-2 and V is TRBV7-6, with 10 bases identical to TRBD1. Unmatched junction bases numbered 2, after V lost 2 bases and J lost 5 bases. The CDR3 runs 15 residues. Germline V lookup: CDR1 SGHVS, CDR2 FNYEAQ. CDR3 in DNA: TGTGCCAGCAGCTTACGGACAGGGGGTACCGGGGAGCTGTTTTTT. Translated: CASSLRTGGTGELFF.

The chain uses TRBV7-6 and TRBJ1-2; D is possibly TRBD1 (6 bases). This CDR3 spans 13 amino acids. Trimming stripped 5 bases from V and 8 bases from J, with 15 bases between. The germline V gene has CDR1 SGHVS and CDR2 FNYEAQ. The CDR3: CASSPNRVRGYTF. CDR3 bases: TGTGCCAGCAGCCCGAACAGGGTTCGGGGCTACACCTTC.

The rearrangement links TRBV12-5 to TRBJ1-5; D might be TRBD1 (6 bases). CDR3 length: 16 amino acids. Trimming left V 0 bases short and J 4 bases short, with 13 bases between. The germline gives CDR1 LGHNT, CDR2 FRNRAP. CDR3 DNA: TGTGCTAGTGGTTTGGTGACCGGGGGGCGAAATCAGCCCCAGCATTTT. Its translation: CASGLVTGGRNQPQHF. The variable domain in full, completed from reference TRBV12-5 and TRBJ1-5, reads DARVTQTPRHKVTEMGQEVTMRCQPILGHNTVFWYRQTMMQGLELLAYFRNRAPLDDSGMPKDRFSAEMPDATLATLKIQPSEPRDSAVYFCASGLVTGGRNQPQHFGDGTRLSIL.

The V call is TRBV5-4, the J call TRBJ1-6, with no clear D. The CDR3 consists of 15 residues. The V end lost 0 bases, the J end lost 4 bases, and 8 bases lay between the germline ends. Germline V gene sequence: CDR1 SGHNT, CDR2 YYREEE (reference sequence). CDR3 protein: CASSLVAEYNSPLHF. Written as DNA, the CDR3 is TGTGCCAGCAGCTTGGTAGCCGAATATAATTCACCCCTCCACTTT.

The chain recombines TRBV3-1 (or the pseudogene TRBV3-2) with TRBJ2-1; weak D call: TRBD2 (5 bases). CDR1 is LGHDT and CDR2 is YNNKEL in the germline V gene (reference sequence). The CDR3 consists of 15 residues. Trimming removed 4 bases from V and 7 bases from J, with 17 bases in between. In DNA form, the CDR3 reads TGTGCCAGCAGCCTCTTAGCGCTTAGGAAGAATGAGCAGTTCTTC. This sequence encodes CASSLLALRKNEQFF.